The present T cell receptor (beta chain) was sequenced within a study of T cells in Graves' hyperthyroidism and ophthalmopathy (dated by TCRdb to the late 2010s). In terms of the full investigation: Peripheral blood samples were taken at initial diagnosis, before any treatment was given. TCR V-J signatures able to tell the groups apart were searched for in a discovery cohort of 100 or so patients, of whom more than 40 had Graves' ophthalmopathy and about 60 had stable Graves' hyperthyroidism. Whether ophthalmopathy could be predicted prospectively was tested in an independent validation cohort made up of fewer than 20 hyperthyroidism patients plus 17 patients who later progressed to ophthalmopathy. The roughly 91 discovery patients were randomly divided into training and test sets at a 7:3 ratio. Thyroid tissue and blood T-cell repertoires from roughly six Graves' hyperthyroidism patients were also compared in the study. After sampling, hyperthyroidism patients received methimazole starting at 30 mg daily, and ophthalmopathy patients received high-dose intravenous methylprednisolone. The paper describes TCR Vbeta CDR3 sequencing of 140 or so peripheral blood samples, made up of 43 ophthalmopathy patients, roughly 75 hyperthyroidism patients and 17 progressor patients.

V is reduced by 3 bases and J by 3 bases, leaving a spacing of 12 bases between them. Inclusive of the bounding cysteine and phenylalanine, the CDR3 is 13 residues long. Here the CDR3 DNA is all that survives: 39 bases in frame from base 1. CDR1 and CDR2 were assigned from the germline V gene (reference sequence) as GTSNPN and SVGIG. The paper's findings and limits, for the study overall: A 13 V-J signature model separated ophthalmopathy from stable hyperthyroidism, with roughly 88% sensitivity and 81.08% specificity in cross-validation and 80%/75% in testing. No statistical method was used to set the sample size in advance, and investigators knew the group allocation. During validation, the model predicted progression to ophthalmopathy a median of around 7 months ahead of onset, with more than 55% sensitivity and more than 72% specificity. Most expanded thyroid clonotypes (frequency above 0.001) were also detected in blood, a finding suggesting that blood repertoires may reflect thyroid immune responses.

This clonotype was seen only a few times. It lacks a known antigen. Per-base quality was not reported, and no clone a single base away is much larger than it. The TCR beta CDR3 regions were amplified from the RNA transcripts. The TCR CDR3 was subjected to a first round of RT-PCR using the HTBI primer set and the Qiagen OneStep RT-PCR kit. The libraries were constructed in a second round of multiplex PCR and then size-selected and purified. Paired-end sequencing of the libraries was performed with 100 bp reads on an Illumina HiSeq2000. As for the authors' bioinformatics: Raw data were processed with SOAPnuke, discarding reads with adapters, uncalled bases, mean Phred below 15, or no exact constant-primer or identifier match. High-quality paired reads were merged using COPE v1.2.5, and each unique nucleotide sequence was defined as a clonotype. MiTCR v1.1 was used to align clonotypes to the IMGT TRBV, TRBD and TRBJ reference segments. The analysis included only V-J combinations with a frequency above 0.0001, which together covered over 98% of the repertoires. A TCS score was defined as the ratio between F50 (clonal expansion) and ExV (chaos), using BLOSUM62-based TCRdist between CDR3 peptides within each V-J. Welch's t-statistics and random forest reduced around 520 V-J features to 13, which were used in a naive Bayes classifier (R e1071). In-frame beta chains were kept once TCRdb had trimmed the public reads at Q25 with fastp and called clones with MiXCR. For every CDR3 protein sequence, its rows merge into one entry that carries the most common genes and DNA. These V and J calls derive from TCRdb rather than the authors' analysis. Present in this sample are some 300,000 distinct CDR3 sequences, around 20% of which were seen just once. The ten largest clones capture less than 45% of the sample.

Moderately to severely active disease, a Clinical Activity Score of at least 3, a NOSPECS grade of at least 4, and a duration under 3 months were present in ophthalmopathy patients. Patients with uncontrolled infections, other autoimmune diseases, pregnancy or lactation were excluded. Diagnoses were established on the basis of clinical symptoms, serum thyroxine and TRAb, thyroid ultrasound, and orbital computed tomography. Ficoll-Paque density gradient centrifugation was used to isolate PBMCs from around 10 ml of fresh peripheral blood. Total RNA was extracted with Trizol reagent, and quality was checked on an Agilent 2100 Bioanalyzer.

The origin of this receptor is a man aged 50-60 years with Graves' ophthalmopathy. Sequencing was performed on blood. The sequence joins TRBV30 to TRBJ2-7, with TRBD2 perhaps the D gene, on 6 matching bases. The nucleotide sequence is given as TGTGCCTGGAGCCGGGGGTTGGACTACGAGCAGTACTTC. The translation is CAWSRGLDYEQYF.